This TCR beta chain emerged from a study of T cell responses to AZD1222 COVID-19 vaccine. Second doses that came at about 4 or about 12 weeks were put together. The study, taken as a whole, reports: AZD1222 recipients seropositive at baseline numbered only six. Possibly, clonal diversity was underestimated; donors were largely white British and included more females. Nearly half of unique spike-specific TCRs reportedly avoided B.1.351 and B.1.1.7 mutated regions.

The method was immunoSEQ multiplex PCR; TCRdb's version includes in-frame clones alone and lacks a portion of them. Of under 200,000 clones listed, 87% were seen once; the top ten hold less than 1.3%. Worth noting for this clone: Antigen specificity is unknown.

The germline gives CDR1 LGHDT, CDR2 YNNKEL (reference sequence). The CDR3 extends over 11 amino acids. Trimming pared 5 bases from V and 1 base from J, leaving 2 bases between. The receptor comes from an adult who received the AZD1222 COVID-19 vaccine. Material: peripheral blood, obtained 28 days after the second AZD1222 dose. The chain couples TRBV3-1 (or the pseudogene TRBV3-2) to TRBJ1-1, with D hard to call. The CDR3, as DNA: TGTGCCAGCAGCTGGAACACTGAAGCTTTCTTT. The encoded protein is CASSWNTEAFF.